This T cell receptor beta chain comes out of a study of neoadjuvant anti-PD-1 for oral cavity cancer (dated by TCRdb to about 2021). Regarding the study in general: Before undergoing curative-intent surgical resection, most patients got three to four biweekly nivolumab doses at 3 mg/kg. Under RECIST 1.1, a patient counted as a responder if showing complete response, partial response or stable disease, and as a non-responder if showing progression. There were 12 patients in the parent correlative cohort, and the response rate was 33%. A fourth nivolumab dose was given around day 43 to patients without progression, and definitive surgical resection was performed in those patients on days 50-56.

The label giving this sample's time point can be read as: before neoadjuvant nivolumab. Patients were newly diagnosed with stage II-IVA oral cavity squamous cell carcinoma and had received no prior systemic or radiation treatment. The cohort consisted of patients with HPV-negative, locally advanced oral cavity squamous cell carcinoma. Peripheral blood mononuclear cells were analyzed directly, without maintenance or expansion in culture. Samples were obtained from a longitudinal correlative study of a single-arm phase II trial of neoadjuvant nivolumab in oral cavity squamous cell carcinoma. Genomic DNA-based TCRbeta sequencing was performed on subject-matched pre- and post-treatment PBMCs and tumors from three responders and three non-responders. Peripheral blood mononuclear cells were collected before nivolumab treatment and were collected again after treatment, at the time of surgery. The Maxwell RSC DNA from Cells kit was used to extract genomic DNA from PBMCs.

For deep sequencing of PBMC libraries, mostly 450 to 600 ng of input genomic DNA was used, and six replicates were run per sample. The immunoSEQ hsTCRbeta kit was used to prepare TCRbeta libraries according to the manufacturer's instructions. The completed libraries were mixed into a single pool at 3 nM, then sequenced with an Illumina NovaSeq 6000 S4 flow cell. Processing in the source paper ran as follows. The immunoSEQ Analyzer handled quality control and preprocessing of the raw data. The analysis was restricted to productive rearrangements, with each unique CDR3 amino acid sequence defining a clonotype. Repertoire clonality was estimated as the Gini-Simpson index, computed with the R package tcR. Gini indices were compared with Student's t test, and associations with tumor size change were assessed by Pearson correlation. TCRdb took this table from immuneACCESS and kept in-frame rearrangements with V and J called. Such tables lack part of the clones; where checked against another copy, unresolved V genes explain under half of the gap, and the rest is unexplained. V, J and clone size derive from that table, while D and trimming were established from the DNA sequence. Here the sample has 72,000 or so clones; more than 70% occur a single time. The ten top clones hold 3% to 4% of the sample.

On the study overall, not on this receptor specifically: The TCR analyses had only a few patients in each response group, and the authors called for validation in larger cohorts. Higher pretreatment blood TCRbeta clonality and lower post-treatment tumor TCRbeta clonality were correlated with higher pretreatment blood Treg/Th17 ratios. Within PBMCs, T cell clonality (Gini index) was significantly higher in non-responders than responders after neoadjuvant nivolumab.

A word on this clone: Its antigen specificity is not known. The input lacks base qualities; no much larger clone sits a single base away.

Taken from cysteine to phenylalanine, the CDR3 has 15 residues. The entry retains the CDR3 DNA only, 45 bases that are in frame from base 1. V sheds 4 bases and J sheds 4 bases, leaving 17 bases between their ends. From a lookup of the germline V gene, CDR1 and CDR2 are SGDLS and YYNGEE. Sequenced here: PBMCs, sampled before nivolumab (anti-PD-1) treatment. In this chain, TRBV9 is recombined with TRBJ2-5; the D gene is possibly TRBD1, with 5 bases matching. The receptor's source is a person between 40 and 85 years old with oral cavity squamous cell carcinoma. The CDR3 corresponds to CASSTFLGPSETQYF. The nucleotide sequence is given as TGTGCCAGCAGCACCTTCCTGGGGCCCTCAGAGACCCAGTACTTC.